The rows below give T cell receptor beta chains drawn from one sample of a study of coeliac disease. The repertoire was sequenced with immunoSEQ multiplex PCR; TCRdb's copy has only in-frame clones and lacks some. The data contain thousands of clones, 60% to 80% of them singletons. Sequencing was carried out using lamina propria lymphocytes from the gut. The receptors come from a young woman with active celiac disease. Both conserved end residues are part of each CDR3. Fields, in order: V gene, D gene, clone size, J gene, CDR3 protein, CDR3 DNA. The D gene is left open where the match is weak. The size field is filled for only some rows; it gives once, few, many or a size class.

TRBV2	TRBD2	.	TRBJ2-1	CASSAKRGGWGEQFF	TGTGCCAGCAGTGCGAAACGGGGGGGCTGGGGTGAGCAGTTCTTC
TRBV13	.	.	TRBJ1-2	CASRNPGLSSYGYTF	TGTGCCAGCAGAAACCCCGGACTGTCGAGCTATGGCTACACCTTC
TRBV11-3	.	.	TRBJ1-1	CASSLVQGSEAFF	TGTGCCAGCAGCTTAGTTCAGGGCTCTGAAGCTTTCTTT
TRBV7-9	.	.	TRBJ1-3	CASSLAGSPDSGNTIYF	TGTGCCAGCAGCTTGGCCGGGTCTCCTGACTCTGGAAACACCATATATTTT
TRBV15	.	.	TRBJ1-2	CATSRDRFQDGYTF	TGTGCCACCAGCAGAGACAGATTTCAGGATGGCTACACCTTC
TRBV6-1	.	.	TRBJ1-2	CASSEATGYGYTF	TGTGCCAGCAGTGAAGCGACAGGTTATGGCTACACCTTC
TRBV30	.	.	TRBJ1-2	CAWTARTDYGYTF	TGTGCCTGGACTGCGCGGACAGACTATGGCTACACCTTC
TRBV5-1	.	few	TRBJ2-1	CASSLVRGTAGNDEQFF	TGCGCCAGCAGCTTGGTTCGGGGAACGGCAGGTAATGATGAGCAGTTCTTC
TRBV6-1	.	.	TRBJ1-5	CASSEAWRDGDQPQHF	TGTGCCAGCAGTGAAGCGTGGAGGGACGGAGATCAGCCCCAGCATTTT
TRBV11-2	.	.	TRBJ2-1	CASSFIWDLNNEQFF	TGTGCCAGCAGCTTTATATGGGACTTGAACAATGAGCAGTTCTTC
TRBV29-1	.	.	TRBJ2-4	CSVESTGGGLAKNIQYF	TGCAGCGTTGAAAGCACAGGGGGGGGTCTAGCCAAAAACATTCAGTACTTC
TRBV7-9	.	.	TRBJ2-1	CASSLYRGLRGSGNEQFF	TGTGCCAGCAGCCTTTATAGGGGCCTCAGGGGATCCGGTAATGAGCAGTTCTTC
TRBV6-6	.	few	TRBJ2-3	CASSFTGLADTQYF	TGTGCCAGCAGTTTTACAGGGTTGGCAGATACGCAGTATTTT
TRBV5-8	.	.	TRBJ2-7	CASSLDSRTANYEQYF	TGTGCCAGCAGCTTGGATTCTCGGACAGCCAACTACGAGCAGTACTTC
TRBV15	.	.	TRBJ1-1	CATSSRDYGAEAFF	TGTGCCACCAGCAGCCGGGACTATGGAGCTGAAGCTTTCTTT
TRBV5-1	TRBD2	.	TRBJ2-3	CASSELAGGTDTQYF	TGCGCCAGCAGCGAACTAGCGGGAGGCACAGATACGCAGTATTTT
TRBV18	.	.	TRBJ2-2	CASSTGRSNTGELFF	TGTGCCAGCTCGACTGGTAGATCGAACACCGGGGAGCTGTTTTTT
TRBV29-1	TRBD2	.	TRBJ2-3	CSVESRGFSTDTQYF	TGCAGCGTTGAGTCGCGGGGGTTTAGCACAGATACGCAGTATTTT
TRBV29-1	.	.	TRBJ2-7	CSVAQGDRDEQYF	TGCAGCGTTGCGCAGGGTGATAGGGACGAGCAGTACTTC
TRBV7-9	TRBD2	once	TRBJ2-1	CASSWTGTSNYNEQFF	TGTGCCAGCAGCTGGACCGGGACTAGCAATTACAATGAGCAGTTCTTC
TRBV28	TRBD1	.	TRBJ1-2	CASRDGQGFYYGYTF	TGTGCCAGCCGCGACGGACAGGGTTTTTACTATGGCTACACCTTC
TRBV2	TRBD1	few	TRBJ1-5	CASSERQGASNQPQHF	TGTGCCAGCAGTGAACGACAGGGGGCAAGCAATCAGCCCCAGCATTTT
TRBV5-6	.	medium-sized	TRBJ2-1	CASSLIGVNEQFF	TGTGCCAGCAGTCTGATAGGGGTCAATGAGCAGTTCTTC
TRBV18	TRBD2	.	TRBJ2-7	CASSPFPSGSVAYEQYF	TGTGCCAGCTCACCATTTCCTAGCGGGAGTGTCGCCTACGAGCAGTACTTC
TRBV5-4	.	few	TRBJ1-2	CASSLAAWGVTYGYTF	TGTGCCAGCAGCTTGGCCGCCTGGGGAGTAACCTATGGCTACACCTTC
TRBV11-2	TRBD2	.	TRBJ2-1	CASAGGLAGYNEQFF	TGTGCCAGCGCCGGGGGACTAGCGGGGTACAATGAGCAGTTCTTC
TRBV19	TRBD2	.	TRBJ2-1	CASSIRETSGGNEQFF	TGTGCCAGTAGTATACGGGAGACTAGCGGGGGGAATGAGCAGTTCTTC
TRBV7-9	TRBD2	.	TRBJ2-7	CASSGTSGRLYEQYF	TGTGCCAGCAGCGGTACTAGCGGGAGGTTATACGAGCAGTACTTC
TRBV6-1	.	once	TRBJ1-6	CASSKLTGASPLHF	TGTGCCAGCAGTAAACTGACAGGCGCTTCACCCCTCCACTTT
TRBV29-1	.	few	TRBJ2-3	CSVGVSEDTQYF	TGCAGCGTTGGAGTCTCCGAGGATACGCAGTATTTT
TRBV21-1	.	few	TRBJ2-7	CASAPGTSGTTNYHEQYF	TGTGCCAGCGCTCCCGGGACTAGCGGGACTACAAACTATCACGAGCAGTACTTC
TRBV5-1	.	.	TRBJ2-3	CASSLGGRASTDTQYF	TGCGCCAGCAGCTTGGGGGGCAGGGCTAGCACAGATACGCAGTATTTT
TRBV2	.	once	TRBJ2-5	CASSVVTGQETQYF	TGTGCCAGCAGTGTCGTTACAGGCCAAGAGACCCAGTACTTC
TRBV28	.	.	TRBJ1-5	CASRAPGEGGNQPQHF	TGTGCCAGCAGGGCCCCCGGGGAGGGAGGGAACCAGCCCCAGCATTTT
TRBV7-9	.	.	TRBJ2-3	CASSSTDTQYF	TGTGCCAGCAGCTCGACAGATACGCAGTATTTT
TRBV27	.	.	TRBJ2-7	CASSLARTRRGEQYF	TGTGCCAGCAGTTTAGCCCGGACACGGAGGGGAGAGCAGTACTTC
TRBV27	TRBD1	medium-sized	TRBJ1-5	CAGARGSNQPQHF	TGTGCCGGGGCCAGGGGGAGCAATCAGCCCCAGCATTTT
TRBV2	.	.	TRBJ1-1	CASRTGLNTEAFF	TGTGCCAGCAGAACAGGGTTGAACACTGAAGCTTTCTTT
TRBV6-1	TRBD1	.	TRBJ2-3	CASLRRTGGLDTQYF	TGTGCCAGCCTGAGGCGGACAGGGGGCCTAGATACGCAGTATTTT
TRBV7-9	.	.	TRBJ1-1	CASSLMNTEAFF	TGTGCCAGCTCTTTAATGAACACTGAAGCTTTCTTT
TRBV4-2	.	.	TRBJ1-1	CASSQEAGNAEAFF	TGTGCCAGCAGCCAAGAGGCAGGCAACGCTGAAGCTTTCTTT
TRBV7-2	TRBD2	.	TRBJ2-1	CATSGGTAATNEQFF	TGTGCCACCTCGGGAGGAACTGCCGCGACCAATGAGCAGTTCTTC
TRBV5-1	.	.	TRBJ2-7	CASSVNRDYEQYF	TGCGCCAGCAGCGTAAACCGGGACTACGAGCAGTACTTC
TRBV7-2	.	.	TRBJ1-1	CASSLEYRVTEAFF	TGTGCCAGCAGCTTAGAATACAGGGTAACTGAAGCTTTCTTT
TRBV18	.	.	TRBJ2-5	CASSPVTTLLETQYF	TGTGCCAGCTCACCGGTAACTACCCTGTTGGAGACCCAGTACTTC
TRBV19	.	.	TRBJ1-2	CASSISGWRPRHKGYTF	TGTGCCAGTAGTATTTCGGGGTGGAGACCACGCCATAAAGGCTACACCTTC
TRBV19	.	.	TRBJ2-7	CASSTRQGGLQYF	TGTGCCAGTAGTACCAGACAGGGAGGCCTGCAGTACTTC
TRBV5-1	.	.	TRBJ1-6	CASSLVSGANSPLHF	TGCGCCAGCAGCTTGGTGTCAGGTGCTAATTCACCCCTCCACTTT
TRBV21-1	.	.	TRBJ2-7	CASSKLSTGQVREQYF	TGTGCCAGCAGCAAACTCTCTACAGGACAGGTCCGCGAGCAGTACTTC
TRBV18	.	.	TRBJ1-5	CASSPQRGFNQPQHF	TGTGCCAGCTCACCACAGCGGGGGTTTAATCAGCCCCAGCATTTT
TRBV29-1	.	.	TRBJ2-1	CSVDPGSPGLSYNEQFF	TGCAGCGTTGACCCGGGGTCTCCGGGCCTATCCTACAATGAGCAGTTCTTC
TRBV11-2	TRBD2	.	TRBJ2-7	CASSLASGRAEYEQYF	TGTGCCAGCAGCTTAGCTAGCGGGAGGGCCGAGTACGAGCAGTACTTC
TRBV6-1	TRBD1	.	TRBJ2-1	CASSGVRDRALYEQFF	TGTGCCAGCAGTGGAGTCCGGGACAGGGCCCTCTATGAGCAGTTCTTC
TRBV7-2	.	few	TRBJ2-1	CASSLVSSYNEQFF	TGTGCCAGCAGCTTAGTGAGTTCTTACAATGAGCAGTTCTTC
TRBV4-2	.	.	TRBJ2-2	CASSQDGSSTGELFF	TGTGCCAGCAGCCAAGACGGGAGTTCCACCGGGGAGCTGTTTTTT
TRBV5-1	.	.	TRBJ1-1	CASSTFGVGTEAFF	TGCGCCAGCAGCACCTTCGGGGTGGGCACTGAAGCTTTCTTT
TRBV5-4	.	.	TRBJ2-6	CASSLPRGPGANVLTF	TGTGCCAGCAGCCTTCCCAGGGGCCCTGGGGCCAACGTCCTGACTTTC
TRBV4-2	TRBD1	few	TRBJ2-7	CASSRGDRDAYEQYF	TGTGCCAGCAGCCGGGGAGACAGGGATGCCTACGAGCAGTACTTC